Listed below are T cell receptor beta chains from one sample, sequenced in a study of blood T cell repertoires in COVID-19. Only in-frame clones appear in the TCRdb table, and some are missing; sequencing was by immunoSEQ multiplex PCR. The repertoire holds about 300,000 clones, roughly 91% seen once, with 2.5% to 3.5% in the top ten. Sequences were obtained from PBMCs or T cells enriched from blood (not recorded which). The receptors were sampled from a woman aged 50 to 65 who had been exposed to COVID-19. The CDR3 runs from the conserved cysteine through the conserved F or W. D genes are given only for firm matches. Size values are once, few and many counts, or a class for expanded clones, and some rows have none.

J gene: TRBJ1-3
V gene: TRBV7-9
D gene: TRBD1
clone size: -
CDR3 DNA: TGTGCCAGCAGCGGACAGGGGATGAGCTCTGGAAACACCATATATTTT
CDR3 protein: CASSGQGMSSGNTIYF

J gene: TRBJ1-1
V gene: TRBV6-5
D gene: -
clone size: -
CDR3 DNA: TGTGCCAGCAGCCTGACCGGAGGGACTGAAGCTTTCTTT
CDR3 protein: CASSLTGGTEAFF

J gene: TRBJ1-5
V gene: TRBV28
D gene: TRBD1
clone size: -
CDR3 DNA: TGTGCCAGCAGTTTATTTTTCTCAGGGGGCTCTTTTGGTCAGCCCCAGCATTTT
CDR3 protein: CASSLFFSGGSFGQPQHF

J gene: TRBJ2-7
V gene: TRBV5-1
D gene: TRBD1
clone size: -
CDR3 DNA: TGCGCCAGCAGCTTGGTGACAGGGAGCGCCTACGAGCAGTACTTC
CDR3 protein: CASSLVTGSAYEQYF

J gene: TRBJ1-5
V gene: TRBV28
D gene: -
clone size: -
CDR3 DNA: TGTGCCAGCAGTTCCAACAGGCACCTTGGTCAGCCCCAGCATTTT
CDR3 protein: CASSSNRHLGQPQHF

J gene: TRBJ2-3
V gene: TRBV5-4
D gene: -
clone size: -
CDR3 DNA: TGTGCCAGCAGTTACTCGACAGCGAGCACAGATACGCAGTATTTT
CDR3 protein: CASSYSTASTDTQYF

J gene: TRBJ1-2
V gene: TRBV6-5
D gene: TRBD1
clone size: -
CDR3 DNA: TGTGCCAGCAGTCCGACAGGGTGGGAATATGGCTACACCTTC
CDR3 protein: CASSPTGWEYGYTF

J gene: TRBJ2-7
V gene: TRBV5-1
D gene: TRBD1
clone size: -
CDR3 DNA: TGCGCCAGCAGCTTGGATGGACAGGGAAGCTCCTACGAGCAGTACTTC
CDR3 protein: CASSLDGQGSSYEQYF

J gene: TRBJ1-2
V gene: TRBV9
D gene: -
clone size: -
CDR3 DNA: TGTGCCAGCAGCGTAGTCGGGAGCGGCTACACCTTC
CDR3 protein: CASSVVGSGYTF

J gene: TRBJ2-1
V gene: TRBV27
D gene: TRBD2
clone size: -
CDR3 DNA: TGTGCCAGCAGTCAAACGGGACTAGCGGGGGGCAATGAGCAGTTCTTC
CDR3 protein: CASSQTGLAGGNEQFF

J gene: TRBJ2-5
V gene: TRBV7-9
D gene: -
clone size: -
CDR3 DNA: TGTGCCAGCAGCTTATACGACAACGCGAGACAGTACTTC
CDR3 protein: CASSLYDNARQYF

J gene: TRBJ2-7
V gene: TRBV28
D gene: -
clone size: -
CDR3 DNA: TGTGCCAGCAGTTTGGGGGGGCGCTCCTACGAGCAGTACTTC
CDR3 protein: CASSLGGRSYEQYF

J gene: TRBJ2-7
V gene: TRBV5-1
D gene: -
clone size: -
CDR3 DNA: TGCGCCAGCAGCCCCGGGGGAAGCTCCTACGAGCAGTACTTC
CDR3 protein: CASSPGGSSYEQYF

J gene: TRBJ2-7
V gene: TRBV28
D gene: -
clone size: -
CDR3 DNA: TGTGCCAGCAGTTCCCAAGGGGGGGAGGCCTACGAGCAGTACTTC
CDR3 protein: CASSSQGGEAYEQYF

J gene: TRBJ2-2
V gene: TRBV29-1
D gene: TRBD1
clone size: -
CDR3 DNA: TGCAGCGTCCGCTCCAGGGGGCAGCACACCGGGGAGCTGTTTTTT
CDR3 protein: CSVRSRGQHTGELFF

J gene: TRBJ1-1
V gene: TRBV3-1/TRBV3-2
D gene: TRBD1
clone size: -
CDR3 DNA: TGTGCCAGCAGAAGAGCAGGGGGCTCGGTTACTGAAGCTTTCTTT
CDR3 protein: CASRRAGGSVTEAFF

J gene: TRBJ1-3
V gene: TRBV11-2
D gene: -
clone size: -
CDR3 DNA: TGTGCCAGCAGCTCGACGACGGACTACTCTGGAAACACCATATATTTT
CDR3 protein: CASSSTTDYSGNTIYF

J gene: TRBJ1-2
V gene: TRBV19
D gene: -
clone size: -
CDR3 DNA: TGTGCCAGTAGTATAGGTCAGGGCTATGGCTACACCTTC
CDR3 protein: CASSIGQGYGYTF

J gene: TRBJ1-3
V gene: TRBV2
D gene: TRBD1
clone size: -
CDR3 DNA: TGTGCCAGCAGGAGGACAGGGGCTTCGAGAAACACCATATATTTT
CDR3 protein: CASRRTGASRNTIYF

J gene: TRBJ1-2
V gene: TRBV30
D gene: -
clone size: -
CDR3 DNA: TGTGCCTGGGGCAGGGATTATCGCGGCTACACCTTC
CDR3 protein: CAWGRDYRGYTF

J gene: TRBJ2-7
V gene: TRBV20-1
D gene: TRBD2
clone size: -
CDR3 DNA: TGCAGTGCTAGTGGTTGGCTTGAAGGAACTAGCGGGGGTTCCACTCCCTACGAGCAGTACTTC
CDR3 protein: CSASGWLEGTSGGSTPYEQYF

J gene: TRBJ1-2
V gene: TRBV27
D gene: TRBD1
clone size: -
CDR3 DNA: TGTGCCAGCACTACCGGAGGGGGCAACTATGGCTACACCTTC
CDR3 protein: CASTTGGGNYGYTF

J gene: TRBJ1-4
V gene: TRBV6-5
D gene: -
clone size: -
CDR3 DNA: TGTGCCAGCAGCCCCAGGGAGGCAACTAATGAAAAACTGTTTTTT
CDR3 protein: CASSPREATNEKLFF

J gene: TRBJ1-1
V gene: TRBV6-5
D gene: -
clone size: -
CDR3 DNA: TGTGCCAGCAGATTAACACCTAACACTGAAGCTTTCTTT
CDR3 protein: CASRLTPNTEAFF

J gene: TRBJ1-6
V gene: TRBV3-1/TRBV3-2
D gene: TRBD1
clone size: once
CDR3 DNA: TGTGCCAGCAGCCTCGGGACAGGTTTAAGCTCCTATAATTCACCCCTCCACTTT
CDR3 protein: CASSLGTGLSSYNSPLHF

J gene: TRBJ2-1
V gene: TRBV28
D gene: TRBD2
clone size: -
CDR3 DNA: TGTGCCAGCAGTCGTCCGGGACTAGCGACCCCCTACAATGAGCAGTTCTTC
CDR3 protein: CASSRPGLATPYNEQFF

J gene: TRBJ2-3
V gene: TRBV5-1
D gene: TRBD2
clone size: -
CDR3 DNA: TGCGCCAGCAGCTCGGGACTAGCGGGCGCAGATACGCAGTATTTT
CDR3 protein: CASSSGLAGADTQYF

J gene: TRBJ2-3
V gene: TRBV24-1
D gene: TRBD1
clone size: -
CDR3 DNA: TGTGCCACCCGGGACAGGGTCACAGATACGCAGTATTTT
CDR3 protein: CATRDRVTDTQYF

J gene: TRBJ2-4
V gene: TRBV3-1/TRBV3-2
D gene: -
clone size: -
CDR3 DNA: TGTGCCAGCAGCCAAGTACGGGTAAAGGGGGTAGCCAAAAACATTCAGTACTTC
CDR3 protein: CASSQVRVKGVAKNIQYF

J gene: TRBJ1-1
V gene: TRBV5-8
D gene: -
clone size: -
CDR3 DNA: TGTGCCAGCAGCTTGGGTGGCGGAATACCCACTGAAGCTTTCTTT
CDR3 protein: CASSLGGGIPTEAFF

J gene: TRBJ2-2
V gene: TRBV7-2
D gene: -
clone size: -
CDR3 DNA: TGTGCCAGCAGTGGGATACGGGGCACCGGGGAGCTGTTTTTT
CDR3 protein: CASSGIRGTGELFF

J gene: TRBJ2-5
V gene: TRBV4-1
D gene: TRBD2
clone size: -
CDR3 DNA: TGCGCCAGCAGCCAAGATCGGGCGGGGGGGCCTCGATCCGAGACCCAGTACTTC
CDR3 protein: CASSQDRAGGPRSETQYF

J gene: TRBJ1-2
V gene: TRBV28
D gene: -
clone size: few
CDR3 DNA: TGTGCCAGCAGAGAGGGTAACTATGGCTACACCTTC
CDR3 protein: CASREGNYGYTF

J gene: TRBJ2-1
V gene: TRBV3-1/TRBV3-2
D gene: TRBD1
clone size: -
CDR3 DNA: TGTGCCAGCAGCCAATCCATGAGGGACAGGGAGGGCAATGAGCAGTTCTTC
CDR3 protein: CASSQSMRDREGNEQFF

J gene: TRBJ1-2
V gene: TRBV5-1
D gene: TRBD1
clone size: -
CDR3 DNA: TGCGCCAGCAGCCCGGGGACAGGGAAGGATGGCTACACCTTC
CDR3 protein: CASSPGTGKDGYTF

J gene: TRBJ1-2
V gene: TRBV14
D gene: -
clone size: -
CDR3 DNA: TGTGCCAGCAGCCAAGACAGGGGCCCTCCTGGTGGCTACACCTTC
CDR3 protein: CASSQDRGPPGGYTF

J gene: TRBJ2-7
V gene: TRBV5-1
D gene: -
clone size: -
CDR3 DNA: TGCGCCAGCAAGGCAGGGTTGGGAGGCGAGCAGTACTTC
CDR3 protein: CASKAGLGGEQYF

J gene: TRBJ2-7
V gene: TRBV6-5
D gene: -
clone size: -
CDR3 DNA: TGTGCCAGCAGCCCCAACCCTACAGGGTTCCACGAGCAGTACTTC
CDR3 protein: CASSPNPTGFHEQYF

J gene: TRBJ2-5
V gene: TRBV9
D gene: TRBD2
clone size: -
CDR3 DNA: TGTGCCAGCAGCGTAGCTCCAACGGGGGGGCGAGAGACCCAGTACTTC
CDR3 protein: CASSVAPTGGRETQYF

J gene: TRBJ2-7
V gene: TRBV11-1
D gene: -
clone size: -
CDR3 DNA: TGTGCCAGCAGCTTAGCCAACTACGAGCAGTACTTC
CDR3 protein: CASSLANYEQYF

J gene: TRBJ2-1
V gene: TRBV19
D gene: -
clone size: -
CDR3 DNA: TGTGCCAGTAGGTCGGAGGGTGCCACCTACAATGAGCAGTTCTTC
CDR3 protein: CASRSEGATYNEQFF

J gene: TRBJ2-2
V gene: TRBV5-1
D gene: -
clone size: many
CDR3 DNA: TGCGCCAGCAGCTCCGGGACGGTTTCAAGGGGGACCGGGGAGCTGTTTTTT
CDR3 protein: CASSSGTVSRGTGELFF

J gene: TRBJ1-3
V gene: TRBV19
D gene: -
clone size: -
CDR3 DNA: TGTGCCAGTAGTACCTTGGCCTCTGGAAACACCATATATTTT
CDR3 protein: CASSTLASGNTIYF

J gene: TRBJ2-7
V gene: TRBV9
D gene: TRBD2
clone size: -
CDR3 DNA: TGTGCCAAAGTGCGGGGGACCTGTTCCTACGAGCAGTACTTC
CDR3 protein: CAKVRGTCSYEQYF

J gene: TRBJ1-1
V gene: TRBV19
D gene: -
clone size: -
CDR3 DNA: TGTGCCAGTAGTATAGGAGGGAGAACAGCGAACACTGAAGCTTTCTTT
CDR3 protein: CASSIGGRTANTEAFF

J gene: TRBJ2-7
V gene: TRBV4-1
D gene: TRBD2
clone size: -
CDR3 DNA: TGCGCCAGCAGCCAACAAAGCGGGGGCTCCTCCTACGAGCAGTACTTC
CDR3 protein: CASSQQSGGSSYEQYF

J gene: TRBJ2-1
V gene: TRBV19
D gene: -
clone size: -
CDR3 DNA: TGTGCCTCCAGGGGAGGGGGTTCGTACAATGAGCAGTTCTTC
CDR3 protein: CASRGGGSYNEQFF

J gene: TRBJ1-2
V gene: TRBV28
D gene: TRBD1
clone size: -
CDR3 DNA: TGTGCCAGCAGTTTACCTGGACAGGGGGCGAACTATGGCTACACCTTC
CDR3 protein: CASSLPGQGANYGYTF

J gene: TRBJ2-7
V gene: TRBV2
D gene: -
clone size: -
CDR3 DNA: TGTGCCAGCAGTGCTATCAGGGCCCCGGGCCACGAGCAGTACTTC
CDR3 protein: CASSAIRAPGHEQYF

J gene: TRBJ2-5
V gene: TRBV5-1
D gene: -
clone size: -
CDR3 DNA: TGCGCCAGCAGCGCCGGACCTAGCGACCAAGAGACCCAGTACTTC
CDR3 protein: CASSAGPSDQETQYF

J gene: TRBJ1-6
V gene: TRBV9
D gene: TRBD1
clone size: once
CDR3 DNA: TGTGCCAGCAGCGACAACCCCGGGACAGTCTATAATTCACCCCTCCACTTT
CDR3 protein: CASSDNPGTVYNSPLHF

J gene: TRBJ1-1
V gene: TRBV6-5
D gene: -
clone size: -
CDR3 DNA: TGTGCCAGCAGTTTCGGGGGCACTGAAGCTTTCTTT
CDR3 protein: CASSFGGTEAFF

J gene: TRBJ2-5
V gene: TRBV2
D gene: TRBD1
clone size: -
CDR3 DNA: TGTGCCAGCAGGGACTCCCGCACAGGGGGCCACGAGACCCAGTACTTC
CDR3 protein: CASRDSRTGGHETQYF

J gene: TRBJ2-1
V gene: TRBV28
D gene: TRBD2
clone size: -
CDR3 DNA: TGTGCCAGCAGTTTGGCGGGGGGGAGCAATGAGCAGTTCTTC
CDR3 protein: CASSLAGGSNEQFF

J gene: TRBJ2-3
V gene: TRBV25-1
D gene: -
clone size: -
CDR3 DNA: TGTGCCAGCAGTGGACAGATTCTCACAGATACGCAGTATTTT
CDR3 protein: CASSGQILTDTQYF

J gene: TRBJ1-1
V gene: TRBV15
D gene: -
clone size: -
CDR3 DNA: TGTGCCACCAGCAGAGATGAGAGCACTGAAGCTTTCTTT
CDR3 protein: CATSRDESTEAFF